The sequence of this T cell receptor (beta chain) was determined in a study of CD4 T cells in relation to SARS-CoV-2 and coronaviruses (dated by TCRdb to the early 2020s). Regarding the study in general: In the ViraFEST assay, PBMCs were cultured with antigen for about eleven days, after which TCR beta CDR3s were sequenced to identify antigen-specific clonal expansions. Across all 12 patients in the convalescent cohort, the median age was about 42 years, with a range of 21 to 72 years. Of the approximately twelve convalescent patients, 8 were male and 4 were female, and two of the subjects were Hispanic. Patient-derived lymphoblastoid cell lines were used to map the HLA restriction of shared crossreactive spike epitopes. At the level of individual TCR clonotypes, the study evaluated whether memory CD4+ T cells crossreact between the spike proteins of SARS-CoV-2 and those of common cold coronaviruses. Samples from a few pre-COVID donors and the naive versus memory experiments were sequenced with the Adaptive Biotechnologies TCR-sequencing kit; other data were Illumina-based. For other donors in the study, expansion assays were sequenced with a different, Illumina-based TCR-beta assay. Findings and caveats that apply to the study as a whole: Crossreactive clones showed significantly weaker SARS-CoV-2-driven expansion than monoreactive clones, consistent with antigenic imprinting. In roughly 65% of donors, memory CD4+ clonotypes turned up that crossrecognized SARS-CoV-2 and at least one common cold coronavirus spike. Because no donor provided both pre-pandemic and post-infection samples, tracing the source of pre-existing responses was limited. Crossreactivity analysis was centred on spike protein, so crossreactivity against other viral proteins was not assessed. Small numbers of patients and of tested TCRs limited the study. Naive versus memory sequencing indicated that memory recall responses, rather than primary responses primed during culture, are detected by the assay.

Survey-level immunoSEQ TCR-beta sequencing was performed on DNA from CEF-cultured naive and memory CD4+ T cells. Processing in the source paper ran as follows. During preprocessing, nonproductive sequences were removed, along with CDR3s that did not begin with C, did not end with F or W, or were shorter than 7 amino acids. Antigen-specific clonotypes were called with the MANAFEST web app, based on expansion relative to reference and other culture wells. A clone was considered positive if significant expansion relative to the reference culture was observed in 2 of 3 replicate wells at an FDR below 0.05. Positive clones also required significant expansion versus all other tandem wells and an odds ratio above 5. Cultured and uncultured naive and memory CD4+ repertoires were searched for previously identified spike- and CEF-reactive CDR3s. CDR3 homology was measured as pairwise Levenshtein distance, computed with the stringdist R package after trimming three terminal residues from each end. TCRdb obtained this table from immuneACCESS and retained in-frame rearrangements with V and J assigned. These tables miss some clones; where compared with another copy, unresolved V genes account for less than half of the shortfall, and the remainder is unexplained. V and J calls plus clone size are reproduced from that table; the DNA served to infer D and trimming. The sample has about 30,000 clones on record, around 76% of them singletons. Almost 3.5% of the sample is held by the ten biggest clonotypes.

After removal of 0 bases from V and 4 bases from J, the junction retains 4 bases not matched to a gene. Per the germline V gene, SGDLS is the CDR1 and YYNGEE is the CDR2. Taken from cysteine to phenylalanine, the CDR3 has 15 residues. Just CDR3 DNA is preserved here, 45 bases in frame from base 1. As concerns this clone: There is no known antigen for this receptor. One base away there is no much larger clone; base qualities are not given.

Naive and memory CD4+ T cells were separated from cryopreserved PBMCs by CD4 enrichment followed by EasySep naive CD4+ T cell enrichment. For around 9 days, sorted naive or memory CD4+ T cells (more than 90,000) were cultured at a 1:1 ratio with T cell-depleted PBMCs and CEF peptides. In general, every peptide culture condition was set up in three replicate wells. Ficoll-Paque PLUS gradient centrifugation was used to isolate PBMCs from either whole blood or leukapheresis product. PBMCs were either cryopreserved at -140 degrees C or used fresh in the expansion assay. The QIAamp Micro DNA Kit was used to extract genomic DNA from the CD4+ T cells.

The receptor chain draws on TRBV9 and TRBJ2-3, with 8 bases in between that match TRBD1. The sequenced material came from memory CD4+ T cells from PBMCs, cultured in vitro. The cell subset or site tag for this specimen amounts to: memory (non-naive) CD4+ T cells. This clonotype originated in an adult with COVID-19. CDR3 region: CASSVGQTGADTQYF. The sequence in DNA is TGTGCCAGCAGCGTAGGGCAGACAGGGGCAGATACGCAGTATTTT.